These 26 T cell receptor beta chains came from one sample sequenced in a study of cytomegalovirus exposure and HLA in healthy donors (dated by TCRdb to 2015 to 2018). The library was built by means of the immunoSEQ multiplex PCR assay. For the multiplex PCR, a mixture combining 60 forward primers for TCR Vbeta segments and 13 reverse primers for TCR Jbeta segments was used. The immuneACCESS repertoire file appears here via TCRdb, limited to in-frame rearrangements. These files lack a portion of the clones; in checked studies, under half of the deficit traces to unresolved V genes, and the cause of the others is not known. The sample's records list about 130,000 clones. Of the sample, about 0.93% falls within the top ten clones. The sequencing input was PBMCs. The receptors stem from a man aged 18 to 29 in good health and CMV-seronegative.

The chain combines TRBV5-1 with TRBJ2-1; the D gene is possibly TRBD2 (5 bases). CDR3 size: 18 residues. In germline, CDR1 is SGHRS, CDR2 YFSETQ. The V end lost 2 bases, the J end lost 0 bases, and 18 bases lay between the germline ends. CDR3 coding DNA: TGCGCCAGCAGCTTCGCGGGTATTGGGGAAAGCTCCTACAATGAGCAGTTCTTC. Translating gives CASSFAGIGESSYNEQFF.

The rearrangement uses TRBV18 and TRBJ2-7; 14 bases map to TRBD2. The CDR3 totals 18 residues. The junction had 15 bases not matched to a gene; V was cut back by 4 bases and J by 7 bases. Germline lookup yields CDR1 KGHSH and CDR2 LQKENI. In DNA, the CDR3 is TGTGCCAGCTCACTGACCCACCCGGGACTAGCGGGAGCTCGAGAGCAGTACTTC. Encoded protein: CASSLTHPGLAGAREQYF.

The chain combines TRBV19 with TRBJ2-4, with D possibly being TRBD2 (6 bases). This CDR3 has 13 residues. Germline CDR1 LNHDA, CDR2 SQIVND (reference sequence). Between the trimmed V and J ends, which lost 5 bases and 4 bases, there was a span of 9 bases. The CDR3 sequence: CASSGGRKNIQYF. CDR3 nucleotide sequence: TGTGCCAGTAGTGGAGGGCGGAAAAACATTCAGTACTTC.

The CDR3 spells CASSQVFSGGTEAFF. CDR3 in DNA: TGTGCCAGCAGCCAAGTCTTCAGCGGGGGGACTGAAGCTTTCTTT. V usage is TRBV4-2 and J usage is TRBJ1-1; D is perhaps TRBD1 (5 bases). CDR3 length equals 15 residues. CDR1 and CDR2 (germline): LGHNA, YNFKEQ. Trimming took off 1 base at V and 5 bases at J, with 14 bases between the two ends.

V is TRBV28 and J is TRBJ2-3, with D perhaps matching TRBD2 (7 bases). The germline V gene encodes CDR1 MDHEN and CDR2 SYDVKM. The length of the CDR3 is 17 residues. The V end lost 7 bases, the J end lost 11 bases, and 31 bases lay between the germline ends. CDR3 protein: CASTDPGGGLSPGEQYF. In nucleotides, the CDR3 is TGTGCCAGCACCGATCCTGGGGGGGGACTCTCTCCAGGGGAGCAGTATTTT.

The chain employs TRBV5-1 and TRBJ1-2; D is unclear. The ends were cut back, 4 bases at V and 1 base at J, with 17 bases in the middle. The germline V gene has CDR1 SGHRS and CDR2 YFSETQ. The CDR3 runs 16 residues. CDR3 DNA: TGCGCCAGCAGCATACGACCAATTACTAATAACTATGGCTACACCTTC. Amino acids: CASSIRPITNNYGYTF.

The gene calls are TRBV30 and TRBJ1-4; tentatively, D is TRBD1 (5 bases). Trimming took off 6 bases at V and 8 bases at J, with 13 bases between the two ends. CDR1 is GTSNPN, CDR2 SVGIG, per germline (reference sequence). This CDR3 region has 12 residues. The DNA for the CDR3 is TGTGCCTGTCAAATGGGGGGGGAAAAACTGTTTTTT. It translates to CACQMGGEKLFF. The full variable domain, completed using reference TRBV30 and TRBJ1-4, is SQTIHQWPATLVQPVGSPLSLECTVEGTSNPNLYWYRQAAGRGLQLLFYSVGIGQISSEVPQNLSASRPQDRQFILSSKKLLLSDSGFYLCACQMGGEKLFFGSGTQLSVL.

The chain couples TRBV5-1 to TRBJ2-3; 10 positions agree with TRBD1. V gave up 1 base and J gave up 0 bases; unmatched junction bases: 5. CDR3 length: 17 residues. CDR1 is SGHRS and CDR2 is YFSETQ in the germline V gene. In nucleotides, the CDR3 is TGCGCCAGCAGCTTGTTGGGACAGGGGATAAGCACAGATACGCAGTATTTT. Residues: CASSLLGQGISTDTQYF.

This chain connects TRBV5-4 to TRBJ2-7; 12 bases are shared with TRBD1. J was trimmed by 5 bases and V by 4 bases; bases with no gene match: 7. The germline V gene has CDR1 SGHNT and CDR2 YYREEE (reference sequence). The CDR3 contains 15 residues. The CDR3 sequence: CASSLPGQGAHEQYF. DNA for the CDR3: TGTGCCAGCAGCCTTCCGGGACAGGGGGCCCACGAGCAGTACTTC.

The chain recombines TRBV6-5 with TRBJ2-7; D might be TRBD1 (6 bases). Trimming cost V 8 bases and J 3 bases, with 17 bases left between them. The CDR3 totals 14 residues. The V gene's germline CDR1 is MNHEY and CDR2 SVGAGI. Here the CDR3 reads CASRLGSGDYEQYF. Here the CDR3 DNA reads TGTGCCAGCCGCCTCGGGTCAGGGGACTACGAGCAGTACTTC.

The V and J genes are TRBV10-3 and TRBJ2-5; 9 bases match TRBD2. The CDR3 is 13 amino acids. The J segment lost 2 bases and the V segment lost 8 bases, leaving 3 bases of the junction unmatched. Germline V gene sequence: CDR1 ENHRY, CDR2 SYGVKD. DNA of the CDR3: TGTGCCATCGGCACTAGCGGGCAAGAGACCCAGTACTTC. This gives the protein CAIGTSGQETQYF.

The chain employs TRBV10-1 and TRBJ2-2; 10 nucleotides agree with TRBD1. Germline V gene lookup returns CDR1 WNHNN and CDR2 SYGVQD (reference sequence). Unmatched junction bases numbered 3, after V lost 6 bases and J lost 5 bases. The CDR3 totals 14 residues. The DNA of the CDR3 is TGCGCCAGCAGGACAGGGGGCCGTACCGGGGAGCTGTTTTTT. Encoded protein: CASRTGGRTGELFF.

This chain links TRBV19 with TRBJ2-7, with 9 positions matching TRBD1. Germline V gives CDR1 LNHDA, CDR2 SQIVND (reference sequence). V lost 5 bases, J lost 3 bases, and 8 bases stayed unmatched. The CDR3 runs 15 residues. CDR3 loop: CASSLNRDRVYEQYF. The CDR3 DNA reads TGTGCCAGTAGTCTAAACCGGGACAGGGTCTACGAGCAGTACTTC. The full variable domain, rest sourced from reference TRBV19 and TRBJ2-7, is DGGITQSPKYLFRKEGQNVTLSCEQNLNHDAMYWYRQDPGQGLRLIYYSQIVNDFQKGDIAEGYSVSREKKESFPLTVTSAQKNPTAFYLCASSLNRDRVYEQYFGPGTRLTVT.

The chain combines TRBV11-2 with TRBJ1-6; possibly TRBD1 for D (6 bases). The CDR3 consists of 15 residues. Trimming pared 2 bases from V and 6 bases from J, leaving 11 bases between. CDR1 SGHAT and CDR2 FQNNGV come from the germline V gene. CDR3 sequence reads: CASSLLARGNSPLHF. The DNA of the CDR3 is TGTGCCAGCAGCTTACTTGCCAGGGGTAATTCACCCCTCCACTTT.

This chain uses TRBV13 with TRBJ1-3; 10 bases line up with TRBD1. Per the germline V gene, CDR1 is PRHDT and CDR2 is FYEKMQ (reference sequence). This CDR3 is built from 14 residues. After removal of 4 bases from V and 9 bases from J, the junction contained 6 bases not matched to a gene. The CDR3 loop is CASSSGTGVITIYF. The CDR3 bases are TGTGCCAGCAGCTCCGGGACAGGGGTTATCACCATATATTTT.

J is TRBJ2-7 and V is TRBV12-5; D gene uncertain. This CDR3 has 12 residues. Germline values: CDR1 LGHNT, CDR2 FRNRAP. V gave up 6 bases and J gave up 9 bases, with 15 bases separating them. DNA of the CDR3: TGTGCTAGTGGACTTCACGCAACCGGGCAGTACTTC. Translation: CASGLHATGQYF.

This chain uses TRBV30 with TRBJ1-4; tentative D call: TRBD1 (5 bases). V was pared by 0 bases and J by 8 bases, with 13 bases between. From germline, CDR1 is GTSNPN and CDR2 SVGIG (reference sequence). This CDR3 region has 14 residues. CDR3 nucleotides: TGTGCCTGGAGTGTATCAAGGGGTGTCGAAAAACTGTTTTTT. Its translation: CAWSVSRGVEKLFF.

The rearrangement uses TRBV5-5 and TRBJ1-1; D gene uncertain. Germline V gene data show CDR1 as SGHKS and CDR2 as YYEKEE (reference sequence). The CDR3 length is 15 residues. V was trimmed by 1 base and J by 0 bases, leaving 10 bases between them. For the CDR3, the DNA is TGTGCCAGCAGCTTGAATACACCACTGAACACTGAAGCTTTCTTT. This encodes CASSLNTPLNTEAFF.

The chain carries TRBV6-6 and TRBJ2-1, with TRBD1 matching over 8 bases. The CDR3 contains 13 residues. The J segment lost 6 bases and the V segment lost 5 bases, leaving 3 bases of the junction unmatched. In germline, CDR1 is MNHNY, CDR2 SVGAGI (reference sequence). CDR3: CASSRTGSNEQFF. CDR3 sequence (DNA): TGTGCCAGCAGTCGGACAGGGTCCAATGAGCAGTTCTTC.

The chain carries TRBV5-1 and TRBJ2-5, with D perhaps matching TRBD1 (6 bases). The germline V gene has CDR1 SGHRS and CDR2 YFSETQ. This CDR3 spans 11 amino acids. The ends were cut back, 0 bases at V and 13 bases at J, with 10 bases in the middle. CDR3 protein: CASSLDRDRYF. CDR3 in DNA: TGCGCCAGCAGCTTGGACAGGGACCGGTACTTC.

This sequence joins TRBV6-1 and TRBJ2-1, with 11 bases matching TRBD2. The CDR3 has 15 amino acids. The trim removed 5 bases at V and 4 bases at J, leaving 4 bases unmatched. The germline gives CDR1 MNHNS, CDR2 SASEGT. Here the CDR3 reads CASSLTSGDYNEQFF. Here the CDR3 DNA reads TGTGCCAGCAGTTTGACTAGCGGGGATTACAATGAGCAGTTCTTC.

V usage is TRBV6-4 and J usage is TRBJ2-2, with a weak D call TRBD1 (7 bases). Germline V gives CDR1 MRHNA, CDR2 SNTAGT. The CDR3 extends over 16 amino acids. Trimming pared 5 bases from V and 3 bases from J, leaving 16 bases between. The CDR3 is CASSSGGGADTGELFF. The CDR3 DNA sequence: TGTGCCAGCAGTAGCGGAGGGGGCGCGGACACCGGGGAGCTGTTTTTT.

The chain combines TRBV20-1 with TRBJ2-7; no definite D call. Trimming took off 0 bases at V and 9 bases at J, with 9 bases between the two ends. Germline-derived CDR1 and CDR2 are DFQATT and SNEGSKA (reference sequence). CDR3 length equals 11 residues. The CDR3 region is CSARDLGTQYF. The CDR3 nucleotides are TGCAGTGCTAGAGATCTAGGCACGCAGTACTTC.

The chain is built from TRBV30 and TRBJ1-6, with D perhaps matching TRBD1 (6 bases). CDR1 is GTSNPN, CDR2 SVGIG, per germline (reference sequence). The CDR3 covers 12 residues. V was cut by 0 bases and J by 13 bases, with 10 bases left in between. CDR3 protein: CAWSVSDSPLHF. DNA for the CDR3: TGTGCCTGGAGTGTATCGGACAGCCCCCTCCACTTT. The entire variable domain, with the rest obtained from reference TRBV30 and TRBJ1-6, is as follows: SQTIHQWPATLVQPVGSPLSLECTVEGTSNPNLYWYRQAAGRGLQLLFYSVGIGQISSEVPQNLSASRPQDRQFILSSKKLLLSDSGFYLCAWSVSDSPLHFGNGTRLTVT.

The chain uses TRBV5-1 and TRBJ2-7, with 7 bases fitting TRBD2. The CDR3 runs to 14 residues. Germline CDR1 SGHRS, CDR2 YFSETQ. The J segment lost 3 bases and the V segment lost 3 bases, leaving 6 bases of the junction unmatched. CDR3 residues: CASSSQRGDYEQYF. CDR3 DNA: TGCGCCAGCAGCTCCCAGCGGGGAGACTACGAGCAGTACTTC.

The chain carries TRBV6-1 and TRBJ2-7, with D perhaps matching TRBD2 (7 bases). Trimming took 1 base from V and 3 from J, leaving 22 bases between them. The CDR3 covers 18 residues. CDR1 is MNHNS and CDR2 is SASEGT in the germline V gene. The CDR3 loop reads CASSEDRARGRAFYEQYF. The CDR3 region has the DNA TGTGCCAGCAGTGAAGACAGGGCCCGAGGGAGGGCGTTCTACGAGCAGTACTTC.